Each of the 20 T cell receptor beta chains below was sequenced from the same sample in a study of T cell clones after liver transplantation (dated by TCRdb to the late 2010s). The method behind the library was the immunoSEQ multiplex PCR assay. TCRdb carries this immuneACCESS record with in-frame sequences only. Its versions omit some clonotypes, under half of them owing to an unresolved V gene in the studies checked, with the rest unexplained. For this sample there are around 51,000 clones; about 86% appear just once. The ten most abundant clones make up approximately 14% of the sample. Material: CD8+ T cells from blood, obtained 12 months after liver transplant. The receptor source for this set is a human patient who received a liver transplant. Some T cells seen after a transplant may have their origin in the graft donor.

The gene calls are TRBV9 and TRBJ2-3, with D maybe TRBD2 (6 bases). CDR1 is SGDLS, CDR2 YYNGEE, per germline. The CDR3 runs to 16 residues. V shed 0 bases and J shed 3 bases, with 14 bases lying between them. CDR3 sequence: CASSVDYSGETDTQYF. The CDR3 nucleotides are TGTGCCAGCAGCGTAGATTATTCGGGAGAGACAGATACGCAGTATTTT.

CDR3 sequence (DNA): TGTGCCAGCAGTGAAGTGGGAGTAAGCTACAATGAGCAGTTCTTC. This sequence encodes CASSEVGVSYNEQFF. This chain links TRBV6-1 with TRBJ2-1; maybe TRBD2 (5 bases). V was trimmed by 1 base and J by 3 bases, leaving 10 bases between them. The germline V gene has CDR1 MNHNS and CDR2 SASEGT. This CDR3 is built from 15 residues.

This rearrangement joins TRBV15 to TRBJ1-2, with D possibly matching TRBD1 (5 bases). CDR1 and CDR2 from the germline V gene are LNHNV and YYDKDF (reference sequence). There are 19 residues in the CDR3. Trimming took 3 bases from V and 0 from J, leaving 23 bases between them. For the CDR3, the DNA is TGTGCCACCAGCAGTGTCCTGGGGATATTAGGGGCCACTAACTATGGCTACACCTTC. It translates to CATSSVLGILGATNYGYTF.

The CDR3 region is CASSLYISGIVGEQFF. The CDR3 DNA follows: TGTGCCAGCAGCTTGTACATTAGCGGGATAGTTGGAGAGCAGTTCTTC. The J gene is TRBJ2-1, the V gene TRBV5-5; 8 bases map to TRBD2. Per the germline V gene, CDR1 is SGHKS and CDR2 is YYEKEE (reference sequence). The CDR3 runs 16 residues. Germline trimming cut 1 base from V and 10 bases from J; bases unmatched to any gene: 13.

This chain links TRBV5-8 with TRBJ2-7; 7 nucleotides align to TRBD2. After removal of 1 base from V and 3 bases from J, the junction contained 7 bases not matched to a gene. The CDR3 extends over 15 amino acids. Germline V lookup: CDR1 SGHTS, CDR2 YDEGEE. DNA for the CDR3: TGTGCCAGCAGCTTGTCCCTAGCGGATCACTACGAGCAGTACTTC. Encoded protein: CASSLSLADHYEQYF.

V gene TRBV7-9 combines with J gene TRBJ1-2; D is ambiguous. The CDR3 spans 15 residues. CDR1 SEHNR and CDR2 FQNEAQ come from the germline V gene (reference sequence). V lost 1 base, J lost 3 bases, and 12 bases lay in between. The CDR3 DNA follows: TGTGCCAGCAGCTTAGTCGGTTACAAAGACTATGGCTACACCTTC. Protein sequence: CASSLVGYKDYGYTF.

This chain uses TRBV6-6 with TRBJ2-1, with TRBD2 matching 7 bases. J lost 5 bases, V lost 8 bases, and 6 bases had no gene match. Germline values: CDR1 MNHNY, CDR2 SVGAGI (reference sequence). This CDR3 has 13 amino acids. CDR3 sequence reads: CASGWLADNEQFF. The CDR3 nucleotides are TGTGCCAGCGGATGGCTAGCGGACAATGAGCAGTTCTTC.

The genes are TRBV7-9 and TRBJ2-7; perhaps TRBD1 as D (6 bases). CDR1 is SEHNR, CDR2 FQNEAQ, per germline (reference sequence). V was trimmed by 6 bases and J by 0 bases, leaving 18 bases between them. CDR3 size: 16 residues. The CDR3 DNA follows: TGTGCCAGCAGTGGCCATAGGGACAAGAACTCCTACGAGCAGTACTTC. It translates to CASSGHRDKNSYEQYF.

The chain recombines TRBV4-1 with TRBJ2-2, with TRBD2 matching over 9 bases. Germline CDR1 MGHRA, CDR2 YSYEKL. V was clipped by 4 bases and J by 1 base; unmatched bases: 4. This CDR3 comprises 16 residues. The CDR3 region is CASSLIAGENTGELFF. The CDR3 DNA reads TGCGCCAGCAGCCTAATAGCGGGAGAGAACACCGGGGAGCTGTTTTTT.

This clone was seen just once. J is TRBJ2-5 and V is TRBV7-8; 16 bases map to TRBD2. Looked up from germline, CDR1 is SGHVS and CDR2 is FQNEAQ. The CDR3 has 17 residues. J was trimmed by 6 bases and V by 5 bases; bases with no gene match: 9. CDR3 coding DNA: TGTGCCAGCAGCCGGGGACTAGCGGGAGGGCACAATCAGACCCAGTACTTC. This translates into CASSRGLAGGHNQTQYF.

This chain's CDR3 is CASSDGQITTNEKLFF. The CDR3 DNA reads TGCGCCAGCAGTGATGGACAGATAACAACTAATGAAAAACTGTTTTTT. J is TRBJ1-4 and V is TRBV10-2; D is perhaps TRBD1 (6 bases). CDR1 and CDR2 from the germline V gene are WSHSY and SAAADI. The CDR3 totals 16 residues. Deletions cut 3 bases from V and 0 bases from J, with 11 bases between.

The rearrangement uses TRBV6-1 and TRBJ1-1; a weak D match, TRBD1 (5 bases). V dropped 11 bases and J dropped 1 base, with 14 bases sitting between them. CDR1 is MNHNS, CDR2 SASEGT, per germline. There are 13 residues in the CDR3. CDR3 loop: CAGKGHPNTEAFF. CDR3 bases: TGTGCCGGAAAAGGACACCCGAACACTGAAGCTTTCTTT.

V and J are TRBV4-1 and TRBJ1-1; 7 bases agree with TRBD1. With 4 bases clipped from V and 1 base from J, the junction kept 12 bases outside the gene matches. The V gene's germline CDR1 is MGHRA and CDR2 YSYEKL. The CDR3 is 17 residues long. The DNA of the CDR3 is TGCGCCAGCAGCCTCACGATTCACCGGGACAGGAACACTGAAGCTTTCTTT. Residues: CASSLTIHRDRNTEAFF.

The chain couples TRBV7-3 to TRBJ2-3; a weak D match, TRBD2 (6 bases). The germline gives CDR1 SGHTA, CDR2 FQGTGA. V gave up 0 bases and J gave up 1 base, with 8 bases separating them. The CDR3 is made up of 15 amino acids. CDR3 bases: TGTGCCAGCAGCTTAACCCGCGGGGGCACAGATACGCAGTATTTT. Its translation is CASSLTRGGTDTQYF.

The chain joins TRBV27 to TRBJ2-7; D is possibly TRBD1 (6 bases). Germline CDR1 and CDR2: MNHEY and SMNVEV (reference sequence). The CDR3 has 13 amino acids. The ends were cut back, 6 bases at V and 3 bases at J, with 12 bases in the middle. CDR3 bases: TGTGCCAGCAGCCTCCAGGGGAGCTACGAGCAGTACTTC. Translation: CASSLQGSYEQYF.

The chain has TRBV11-2 and TRBJ2-3; 13 bases fit TRBD2. The CDR3 consists of 16 residues. V gave up 5 bases and J gave up 8 bases; unmatched junction bases: 10. Germline CDR1 is SGHAT and CDR2 is FQNNGV. CDR3 bases: TGTGCCAGCAGCATACTAGCGGGAGGGCTCGAAGGTACGCAGTATTTT. Protein sequence: CASSILAGGLEGTQYF.

The rearrangement links TRBV14 to TRBJ2-5; 14 nucleotides line up with TRBD2. V shed 6 bases and J 2 bases; nucleotides not matched to a gene: 8. Germline assignment: CDR1 SGHDN and CDR2 FVKESK. The CDR3 runs to 17 residues. CDR3 DNA sequence: TGTGCCAGCAGGCCGGGACTAGCGGGAGCTACACAAGAGACCCAGTACTTC. Translation gives CASRPGLAGATQETQYF.

Remarks on this clone: Different DNA sequences within this sample yield the same CDR3. This chain links TRBV7-6 with TRBJ2-1; no clear D gene. The V gene lost 1 base and the J gene lost 5 bases, with 3 bases spanning the gap. CDR3 size: 12 residues. The V gene's germline CDR1 is SGHVS and CDR2 FNYEAQ. The CDR3: CASSLGNNEQFF. The CDR3 coding sequence is TGTGCCAGCAGCTTAGGTAACAATGAGCAGTTCTTC.

This chain connects TRBV6-1 to TRBJ2-7; the D gene is possibly TRBD2 (6 bases). Trimming stripped 5 bases from V and 3 bases from J, with 17 bases between. Per germline, CDR1 MNHNS and CDR2 SASEGT. CDR3 length: 15 residues. CDR3 sequence (DNA): TGTGCCAGCAGTTCCGGGGACTTGGGCTTCTACGAGCAGTACTTC. Translating it yields CASSSGDLGFYEQYF.

The V call is TRBV15, the J call TRBJ1-3; 7 bases fit TRBD1. The germline gives CDR1 LNHNV, CDR2 YYDKDF (reference sequence). Germline trimming cut 4 bases from V and 3 bases from J; bases unmatched to any gene: 6. This CDR3 spans 15 amino acids. CDR3 loop: CATSNPGTDGNTIYF. The CDR3 DNA is TGTGCCACCAGCAACCCCGGGACAGATGGAAACACCATATATTTT.